Sequencing of this T cell receptor (beta chain) was carried out in a study of blood T cell repertoires in COVID-19. The CDR3 covers 18 residues. After removal of 3 bases from V and 6 bases from J, the junction contained 12 bases not matched to a gene. Germline assignment: CDR1 KGHSH and CDR2 LQKENI. The repertoire was sequenced with immunoSEQ multiplex PCR; TCRdb's copy has only in-frame clones and lacks some. The data contain a few hundred thousand clones, over 75% of them singletons. The sequencing sample was made of peripheral blood. This receptor was obtained from a human donor in a cohort sampled during active COVID-19. The chain uses TRBV18 and TRBJ1-6; 9 bases line up with TRBD1. The CDR3 loop is CASSPREVWDRVNSPLHF. In DNA, the CDR3 is TGTGCCAGCTCACCGCGGGAAGTATGGGACAGGGTTAATTCACCCCTCCACTTT.